These 26 T cell receptor beta chains originate from one sample sequenced in a study of PD-1 blockade in mismatch repair-deficient tumors. Sequencing was performed with immunoSEQ multiplex PCR; in TCRdb, only in-frame clones are kept and a portion is missing. The sample carries tens of thousands of clones, roughly 80% recorded once. Source: peripheral blood, taken 44 weeks after starting pembrolizumab. The receptors come from an adult with mismatch repair-deficient cancer.

The chain combines TRBV15 with TRBJ1-3; D remains ambiguous. CDR3 length: 16 amino acids. Germline CDR1 reads LNHNV; CDR2 reads YYDKDF (reference sequence). The V and J ends lost 0 bases and 0 bases respectively, with 9 bases between them. CDR3 protein: CATSRDTAISGNTIYF. Here the CDR3 DNA reads TGTGCCACCAGCAGAGATACAGCAATCTCTGGAAACACCATATATTTT.

The V gene is TRBV19, the J gene TRBJ1-1, with unresolved D. This CDR3 has 14 amino acids. V lost 1 base, J lost 2 bases, and 8 bases lay in between. Looked up from germline, CDR1 is LNHDA and CDR2 is SQIVND (reference sequence). For the CDR3, the DNA is TGTGCCAGTAGTATAGTGGGCAGTAACACTGAAGCTTTCTTT. Translating it yields CASSIVGSNTEAFF.

This chain joins TRBV30 and TRBJ1-2, with D possibly TRBD1 on 6 matching bases. Germline CDR1 GTSNPN, CDR2 SVGIG (reference sequence). Trimming stripped 6 bases from V and 8 bases from J, with 19 bases between. The CDR3 sequence is 13 residues long. CDR3 sequence reads: CACKSGDRFGYTF. In DNA form, the CDR3 reads TGTGCCTGCAAATCGGGAGACAGGTTCGGCTACACCTTC.

Relative to its sample, this clone is medium-sized (0.01 to 0.1%). This chain links TRBV7-2 with TRBJ2-1; no firm D call. This CDR3 is built from 12 residues. V lost 5 bases and J lost 11, with 13 bases in between. The germline gives CDR1 SGHTA, CDR2 FQGNSA. The CDR3 DNA is TGTGCCAGCAGCGAGCACACCGGCCAGCAGTTCTTC. Translating gives CASSEHTGQQFF.

CDR3 bases: TGCAGCGTTGGGGACACTGAAGCTTTCTTT. It yields the protein CSVGDTEAFF. The chain combines TRBV29-1 with TRBJ1-1, with D unclear. The CDR3 length is 10 residues. With 4 bases removed from V and 3 bases from J, the gap between germline ends came to 3 bases. CDR1 is SQVTM and CDR2 is ANQGSEA in the germline V gene.

This rearrangement joins TRBV11-3 to TRBJ2-7; 10 nucleotides match TRBD2. V dropped 6 bases and J dropped 7; count of bases not matched to a gene: 6. Germline CDR1 is SGHNT and CDR2 is YENEEA. The CDR3 contains 13 residues. The CDR3 here is CASRSGLAEEQYF. The CDR3 DNA reads TGTGCCAGCAGATCCGGACTAGCGGAGGAGCAGTACTTC.

The rearrangement links TRBV15 to TRBJ1-2; a possible D gene is TRBD1 (5 bases). Trimming took off 5 bases at V and 4 bases at J, with 11 bases between the two ends. Germline CDR1 is LNHNV and CDR2 is YYDKDF (reference sequence). This CDR3 spans 13 amino acids. Here the CDR3 reads CATSLGGGYGYTF. Here the CDR3 DNA reads TGTGCCACCAGCTTAGGCGGGGGCTATGGCTACACCTTC.

The chain employs TRBV7-2 and TRBJ1-5, with a tentative D call TRBD1 (5 bases). V shed 1 base and J shed 6 bases, with 13 bases lying between them. Germline CDR1 reads SGHTA; CDR2 reads FQGNSA. This CDR3 spans 15 amino acids. Written as DNA, the CDR3 is TGTGCCAGCAGCTTAGGAGGGGAGAAGGGTCAGCCCCAGCATTTT. Its translation: CASSLGGEKGQPQHF.

J is TRBJ2-7 and V is TRBV5-6; D is possibly TRBD2 (6 bases). V lost 6 bases and J lost 2, with 21 bases in between. Germline assignment: CDR1 SGHDT and CDR2 YYEEEE. The CDR3 covers 16 residues. The CDR3 loop is CASKPRPWGVPYEQYF. The CDR3 nucleotides are TGTGCCAGCAAGCCGAGACCTTGGGGGGTCCCCTACGAGCAGTACTTC. The variable domain in full, with the rest retrieved from reference TRBV5-6 and TRBJ2-7, is DAGVTQSPTHLIKTRGQQVTLRCSPKSGHDTVSWYQQALGQGPQFIFQYYEEEERQRGNFPDRFSGHQFPNYSSELNVNALLLGDSALYLCASKPRPWGVPYEQYFGPGTRLTVT.

This clone was seen just once. The chain combines TRBV5-8 with TRBJ2-3; TRBD2 is a possible D gene (5 bases). CDR1 SGHTS and CDR2 YDEGEE come from the germline V gene. V shed 0 bases and J shed 4 bases, with 12 bases lying between them. This CDR3 has 15 amino acids. The CDR3 region is CASSLEGGSSDTQYF. The DNA for the CDR3 is TGTGCCAGCAGCTTGGAAGGCGGGTCTTCAGATACGCAGTATTTT. The entire variable domain, with the rest obtained from reference TRBV5-8 and TRBJ2-3, is as follows: EAGVTQSPTHLIKTRGQQATLRCSPISGHTSVYWYQQALGLGLQFLLWYDEGEERNRGNFPPRFSGRQFPNYSSELNVNALELEDSALYLCASSLEGGSSDTQYFGPGTRLTVL.

This clone was seen ten or more times. V usage is TRBV7-2 and J usage is TRBJ2-3, with D perhaps TRBD1 or TRBD2 (5 bases each). Trimming shortened V by 3 bases and J by 0 bases, and 13 bases separated the two germline ends. Per germline, CDR1 SGHTA and CDR2 FQGNSA. The CDR3 is 16 amino acids. The CDR3 is CASSFRDGPSTDTQYF. CDR3 coding DNA: TGTGCCAGCAGCTTCCGGGACGGGCCTAGCACAGATACGCAGTATTTT.

For the CDR3, the DNA is TGTGCCAGCAGCAGCGGGAGGGTATACGAGCAGTACTTC. Translation gives CASSSGRVYEQYF. The chain links TRBV16 to TRBJ2-7, with 10 bases fitting TRBD2. Per germline, CDR1 KGHSY and CDR2 FQNENV. The CDR3 contains 13 residues. V gave up 5 bases and J gave up 4 bases; unmatched junction bases: 2.

V is TRBV15 and J is TRBJ2-2; D is unclear. CDR1 is LNHNV and CDR2 is YYDKDF in the germline V gene (reference sequence). The CDR3 loop spans 14 amino acids. V was trimmed by 8 bases and J by 4 bases, leaving 14 bases between them. The CDR3 region is CATSYKSGTGELFF. The CDR3 nucleotides read TGTGCCACCTCCTACAAATCGGGCACCGGGGAGCTGTTTTTT.

The rearrangement joins TRBV11-2 to TRBJ2-2; D is uncertain. Trimming removed 7 bases from V and 6 bases from J, with 9 bases in between. CDR1 and CDR2 (germline): SGHAT, FQNNGV. The CDR3 has 12 amino acids. The CDR3 nucleotides are TGTGCCAGCACCCTCTTTCCCGGGGAGCTGTTTTTT. Its protein is CASTLFPGELFF.

J is TRBJ2-2 and V is TRBV9; 8 bases are a match to TRBD2. V shed 0 bases, J shed 1 base, and the junction held 2 bases outside the gene matches. CDR1 is SGDLS, CDR2 YYNGEE, per germline. This CDR3 is built from 16 residues. The CDR3 sequence: CASSVDSGRNTGELFF. The DNA for the CDR3 is TGTGCCAGCAGCGTAGACAGCGGGAGGAACACCGGGGAGCTGTTTTTT.

This clone was detected only once. The chain combines TRBV11-2 with TRBJ2-7, with D hard to call. The germline gives CDR1 SGHAT, CDR2 FQNNGV. The CDR3 has 15 amino acids. V dropped 0 bases and J dropped 4 bases, with 13 bases sitting between them. The DNA for the CDR3 is TGTGCCAGCAGCTTAGAAGCAGGAAGCTTTTACGAGCAGTACTTC. Protein sequence: CASSLEAGSFYEQYF. The variable domain in full, with the rest retrieved from reference TRBV11-2 and TRBJ2-7, is EAGVAQSPRYKIIEKRQSVAFWCNPISGHATLYWYQQILGQGPKLLIQFQNNGVVDDSQLPKDRFSAERLKGVDSTLKIQPAKLEDSAVYLCASSLEAGSFYEQYFGPGTRLTVT.

The rearrangement joins TRBV7-9 to TRBJ1-1; D gene unclear. In germline, CDR1 is SEHNR, CDR2 FQNEAQ (reference sequence). Trimming took 0 bases from V and 3 from J, leaving 2 bases between them. The CDR3 consists of 12 residues. CDR3 coding DNA: TGTGCCAGCAGCTTAGCCTACACTGAAGCTTTCTTT. It codes for CASSLAYTEAFF.

The rearrangement uses TRBV2 and TRBJ2-7; no clear D gene. V was trimmed by 2 bases and J by 3 bases, leaving 5 bases between them. The CDR3 has 12 amino acids. Germline CDR1 and CDR2: SNHLY and FYNNEI. CDR3 residues: CASSELGYEQYF. In DNA form, the CDR3 reads TGTGCCAGCAGTGAACTCGGCTACGAGCAGTACTTC.

V and J are TRBV7-2 and TRBJ1-2, with D tentatively TRBD1 (5 bases). The ends were cut back, 1 base at V and 5 bases at J, with 14 bases in the middle. Germline CDR1 is SGHTA and CDR2 is FQGNSA. This CDR3 spans 15 amino acids. In DNA, the CDR3 is TGTGCCAGCAGCTTAGGCCTCACGACAGATTATGGCTACACCTTC. This codes for CASSLGLTTDYGYTF.

The V gene is TRBV2, the J gene TRBJ2-1, with D tentatively TRBD1 (6 bases). CDR1 SNHLY and CDR2 FYNNEI come from the germline V gene. This CDR3 is 15 amino acids long. Trimming removed 1 base from V and 1 base from J, with 8 bases in between. This chain's CDR3 is CASSEGGLSYNEQFF. The DNA of the CDR3 is TGTGCCAGCAGTGAAGGGGGGCTATCCTACAATGAGCAGTTCTTC.

This clone was seen a few times. The V call is TRBV29-1, the J call TRBJ1-2; D possibly corresponds to TRBD1 (6 bases). Trimming took 4 bases from V and 5 from J, leaving 11 bases between them. Germline CDR1 and CDR2: SQVTM and ANQGSEA. The CDR3 extends over 12 amino acids. CDR3 region: CSVVRGDYGYTF. CDR3 DNA sequence: TGCAGCGTTGTCAGGGGTGATTATGGCTACACCTTC.

J is TRBJ1-3 and V is TRBV11-2; possible D gene TRBD1, 6 bases. Germline V gives CDR1 SGHAT, CDR2 FQNNGV. V shed 5 bases and J shed 0 bases, with 14 bases lying between them. The CDR3 consists of 16 residues. The CDR3 DNA follows: TGTGCCAGCAGCAGTCGGACAGCCACCTCTGGAAACACCATATATTTT. This encodes CASSSRTATSGNTIYF.

This chain uses TRBV5-1 with TRBJ1-2; perhaps TRBD1 as D (6 bases). Germline CDR1 reads SGHRS; CDR2 reads YFSETQ. Trimming removed 2 bases at V and 4 bases at J, with 18 bases between. The CDR3 consists of 16 residues. This CDR3 is CASSFMGDNFGYGYTF. CDR3 in DNA: TGCGCCAGCAGCTTTATGGGGGACAATTTCGGCTATGGCTACACCTTC.

This CDR3 reads CASGGTSGIYNEQFF. For the CDR3, the DNA is TGTGCCAGCGGAGGGACTAGCGGGATATACAATGAGCAGTTCTTC. The rearrangement uses TRBV6-1 and TRBJ2-1, with 13 positions matching TRBD2. The V gene's germline CDR1 is MNHNS and CDR2 SASEGT. The CDR3 is 15 residues long. V lost 8 bases, J lost 4 bases, and 5 bases stayed unmatched.

DNA of the CDR3: TGTGCCAGCAGCCGGACTGACAGGGGGAACACTGAAGCTTTCTTT. Its translation is CASSRTDRGNTEAFF. This chain joins TRBV7-9 and TRBJ1-1; 8 nucleotides match TRBD1. The CDR3 has 15 amino acids. V was pared by 5 bases and J by 1 base, with 6 bases of the junction left unmatched. From germline, CDR1 is SEHNR and CDR2 FQNEAQ (reference sequence). The variable domain in full, with the rest retrieved from reference TRBV7-9 and TRBJ1-1, is DTGVSQNPRHKITKRGQNVTFRCDPISEHNRLYWYRQTLGQGPEFLTYFQNEAQLEKSRLLSDRFSAERPKGSFSTLEIQRTEQGDSAMYLCASSRTDRGNTEAFFGQGTRLTVV.

There are many counts of this clone. This chain uses TRBV7-9 with TRBJ2-2; unclear D gene. From germline, CDR1 is SEHNR and CDR2 FQNEAQ (reference sequence). CDR3 length: 12 amino acids. Trimming shortened V by 5 bases and J by 9 bases, and 10 bases separated the two germline ends. The DNA of the CDR3 is TGTGCCAGCAGCCCCGACAACCGGGAGCTGTTTTTT. Its translation is CASSPDNRELFF.